This T cell receptor (beta chain) was documented in a study of cytomegalovirus exposure and HLA in healthy donors. Primers: 60 Vbeta forward and 13 Jbeta reverse. Original data processing: Around 11 million shared chains were among the roughly 80 million unique TCR beta chains that a later analysis counted. Using immunoSEQ multiplex PCR, the repertoire was profiled, and TCRdb retains in-frame clones only, with some absent. That table furnishes V, J and clone size, whereas the DNA furnished D and trimming. Its table lists over 150,000 clones. As for this clone: As yet, its antigen is unknown.

The CDR3 is 15 residues long. The germline V gene encodes CDR1 MDHEN and CDR2 SYDVKM. Between the trimmed V and J ends, which lost 0 bases and 6 bases, there was a span of 15 bases. Study-level results: The presence/absence work took it that sequencing depth was about the same across donors. The classifier reportedly diagnosed cytomegalovirus status with high sensitivity and specificity. Association of a missense DCLRE1C variant with TCR beta V- and J-gene trimming was reported in a later analysis.

The clonotype comes from a boy aged 10-17 years in good health and CMV-seronegative. The sequenced sample consisted of PBMCs. The V call is TRBV28, the J call TRBJ2-7, with a possible D match to TRBD1 (5 bases). Written as DNA, the CDR3 is TGTGCCAGCAGTTTATGGGCAGGGCTTCGAGGCGAGCAGTACTTC. It codes for CASSLWAGLRGEQYF.